These 22 T cell receptor beta chains were sequenced from one sample in a study of beta chain features in type 1 diabetes (dated by TCRdb to 2016 to 2019). Library creation used the immunoSEQ multiplex PCR assay. The entire isolated RNA was reverse transcribed using the High Capacity cDNA Reverse Transcription Kit, and thus expressed TCRB transcripts were sequenced. Here the immuneACCESS table is served through TCRdb, limited to in-frame sequences with V and J called. Missing clones are a known gap in these copies; in checked studies unresolved V genes cover under half, and the rest lacks a known reason. This sample lists roughly 400,000 clones; roughly 13% were detected once. The ten largest clones represent 0.035% to 0.045% of the sample. Sequencing was carried out using naive CD4+ T cells from blood. What the cell subset or site label conveys for this sample: true naive CD4+ T cells. The origin of the receptors is a man aged 30 to 45 in good health.

This clone was observed a few times. Other DNA sequences in the same sample also yield this CDR3. V is TRBV18 and J is TRBJ2-7; 8 bases agree with TRBD1. The CDR3 covers 14 residues. Looked up from germline, CDR1 is KGHSH and CDR2 is LQKENI. Trimming took 3 bases from V and 5 from J; bases not matched to a gene: 6. CDR3 DNA sequence: TGTGCCAGCTCACCCGGGCAGGGGGCCAACGAGCAGTACTTC. Protein sequence: CASSPGQGANEQYF.

This clone appeared a few times. Distinct nucleotide sequences in the sample also encode this CDR3. The genes are TRBV9 and TRBJ2-5; 10 nucleotides match TRBD2. This CDR3 is 15 amino acids long. Germline CDR1 reads SGDLS; CDR2 reads YYNGEE. The junction had 0 bases not matched to a gene; V was cut back by 0 bases and J by 1 base. This chain's CDR3 is CASSVVAGGQETQYF. The CDR3 coding sequence is TGTGCCAGCAGCGTAGTAGCGGGGGGCCAAGAGACCCAGTACTTC. Using reference TRBV9 and TRBJ2-5 for the parts outside the CDR3, the full variable domain is DSGVTQTPKHLITATGQRVTLRCSPRSGDLSVYWYQQSLDQGLQFLIQYYNGEERAKGNILERFSAQQFPDLHSELNLSSLELGDSALYFCASSVVAGGQETQYFGPGTRLLVL.

V and J are TRBV10-3 and TRBJ1-5, with unresolved D. Germline lookup yields CDR1 ENHRY and CDR2 SYGVKD. CDR3 length equals 14 residues. V dropped 2 bases and J dropped 5 bases, with 10 bases sitting between them. This CDR3 is CAISETASDQPQHF. CDR3 DNA: TGTGCCATCAGTGAGACAGCCAGCGATCAGCCCCAGCATTTT.

This clone appeared a few times. This sequence joins TRBV5-1 and TRBJ2-7, with 7 bases lining up with TRBD2. This CDR3 spans 15 amino acids. J was trimmed by 0 bases and V by 4 bases; bases with no gene match: 7. Germline V lookup: CDR1 SGHRS, CDR2 YFSETQ. The CDR3 DNA sequence: TGCGCCAGCAGCCCTACTAGCGCCAACTCCTACGAGCAGTACTTC. It translates to CASSPTSANSYEQYF.

The chain carries TRBV9 and TRBJ2-2, with 9 nucleotides matching TRBD1. The germline CDR1 and CDR2 sequences are SGDLS and YYNGEE. The CDR3 covers 15 residues. The V segment lost 4 bases and the J segment 5 bases; nucleotides outside the gene matches: 6. DNA of the CDR3: TGTGCCAGCAGCCAAACAGGACAGGGGACCGGGGAGCTGTTTTTT. Its translation is CASSQTGQGTGELFF.

This clone was detected a few times. The chain joins TRBV5-4 to TRBJ1-1; no firm D call. V lost 4 bases to trimming and J lost 2 bases, with 15 bases between them. The CDR3 consists of 15 residues. CDR1 is SGHNT and CDR2 is YYREEE in the germline V gene (reference sequence). The CDR3 here is CASSRRALRNTEAFF. The CDR3 DNA reads TGTGCCAGCAGCCGCAGAGCTTTACGCAACACTGAAGCTTTCTTT.

This clone was seen once. The V gene is TRBV7-2, the J gene TRBJ2-2; TRBD2 might be the D (6 bases). The CDR3 loop spans 17 amino acids. V dropped 1 base and J dropped 6 bases, with 18 bases sitting between them. Germline values: CDR1 SGHTA, CDR2 FQGNSA. CDR3 nucleotides: TGTGCCAGCAGCTTAGGCTCCGGGGGAGTATCTGCCGGGGAGCTGTTTTTT. It is translated as CASSLGSGGVSAGELFF.

V gene TRBV7-2 combines with J gene TRBJ2-3; D unclear. Between the trimmed V and J ends, which lost 1 base and 2 bases, there was a span of 13 bases. CDR3 length equals 16 residues. Germline CDR1 SGHTA, CDR2 FQGNSA. The CDR3 loop is CASSLGIGLYTDTQYF. The DNA for the CDR3 is TGTGCCAGCAGCTTAGGGATCGGCCTTTACACAGATACGCAGTATTTT.

The rearrangement joins TRBV25-1 to TRBJ2-1; D gene uncertain. V lost 1 base and J lost 7, with 14 bases in between. Germline V gene lookup returns CDR1 MGHDK and CDR2 SYGVNS. The CDR3 has 15 amino acids. The CDR3 region is CASSEFQALWNEQFF. CDR3 sequence (DNA): TGTGCCAGCAGTGAATTCCAGGCCCTCTGGAATGAGCAGTTCTTC.

The chain carries TRBV4-2 and TRBJ1-2; D call uncertain. V was trimmed by 0 bases and J by 0 bases, leaving 11 bases between them. CDR3 size: 16 residues. The germline gives CDR1 LGHNA, CDR2 YNFKEQ. The CDR3: CASSQEGNRANYGYTF. CDR3 nucleotides: TGTGCCAGCAGCCAAGAAGGGAACAGAGCTAACTATGGCTACACCTTC.

V usage is TRBV7-9 and J usage is TRBJ2-5, with 8 bases identical to TRBD1. V shed 5 bases and J 4 bases; nucleotides not matched to a gene: 9. Germline values: CDR1 SEHNR, CDR2 FQNEAQ (reference sequence). The CDR3 extends over 15 amino acids. The DNA of the CDR3 is TGTGCCAGCAGCATCGGACAGGGAAGTGGAGAGACCCAGTACTTC. Its translation: CASSIGQGSGETQYF.

This chain joins TRBV11-2 and TRBJ2-1; 12 nucleotides match TRBD2. Germline V gene data show CDR1 as SGHAT and CDR2 as FQNNGV. Trimming removed 5 bases from V and 6 bases from J; junction bases left unmatched: 5. There are 15 residues in the CDR3. The CDR3 protein is CASSAGLAGSNEQFF. The CDR3 DNA reads as TGTGCCAGCAGCGCAGGACTAGCGGGAAGCAATGAGCAGTTCTTC.

This sequence joins TRBV9 and TRBJ2-7; D remains ambiguous. Trimming took off 3 bases at V and 6 bases at J, with 22 bases between the two ends. This CDR3 is 16 amino acids long. CDR1 SGDLS and CDR2 YYNGEE come from the germline V gene. CDR3 bases: TGTGCCAGCAGCGCACGGCCCGTGGCAGCGTTTGGCGAGCAGTACTTC. It is translated as CASSARPVAAFGEQYF.

J is TRBJ2-5 and V is TRBV29-1; the D is unclear. CDR3 length: 17 amino acids. V gave up 2 bases and J gave up 1 base, with 20 bases separating them. Germline CDR1 SQVTM, CDR2 ANQGSEA. The CDR3 is CSVEIHGWSPRQETQYF. CDR3 nucleotide sequence: TGCAGCGTTGAAATTCATGGGTGGTCACCCCGCCAAGAGACCCAGTACTTC.

CDR3 protein: CASTGQGINIQYF. The CDR3 bases are TGTGCCAGCACCGGACAGGGGATAAACATTCAGTACTTC. The chain uses TRBV6-1 and TRBJ2-4, with 9 bases lining up with TRBD1. The germline gives CDR1 MNHNS, CDR2 SASEGT. J was trimmed by 6 bases and V by 7 bases; bases with no gene match: 4. The CDR3 is made up of 13 amino acids.

This clone was seen more than once but under ten times. CDR3 amino acids: CASKRQANYGYTF. CDR3 nucleotides: TGTGCCAGTAAAAGACAGGCTAACTATGGCTACACCTTC. The chain combines TRBV19 with TRBJ1-2, with a weak D call TRBD1 (6 bases). This CDR3 has 13 amino acids. V was trimmed by 7 bases and J by 0 bases, leaving 9 bases between them. Germline V lookup: CDR1 LNHDA, CDR2 SQIVND (reference sequence). The full variable domain, with the rest looked up from reference TRBV19 and TRBJ1-2, is DGGITQSPKYLFRKEGQNVTLSCEQNLNHDAMYWYRQDPGQGLRLIYYSQIVNDFQKGDIAEGYSVSREKKESFPLTVTSAQKNPTAFYLCASKRQANYGYTFGSGTRLTVV.

This clone was seen more than once but under ten times. V and J are TRBV29-1 and TRBJ1-4; D gene unclear. Deletions cut 6 bases from V and 7 bases from J, with 9 bases between. Germline V lookup: CDR1 SQVTM, CDR2 ANQGSEA. This CDR3 contains 11 residues. Written as DNA, the CDR3 is TGCAGCGTCCGGGTCGGTGAAAAACTGTTTTTT. Its protein product is CSVRVGEKLFF.

V usage is TRBV9 and J usage is TRBJ2-5; D is undetermined. Trimming cost V 4 bases and J 5 bases, with 12 bases left between them. The CDR3 is 13 amino acids. Germline V gene sequence: CDR1 SGDLS, CDR2 YYNGEE. The CDR3 sequence: CASSLPPGETQYF. The DNA of the CDR3 is TGTGCCAGCAGCTTGCCCCCTGGGGAGACCCAGTACTTC.

This clone was observed a handful of times. Other DNA sequences of this sample code for an identical CDR3. The J gene is TRBJ2-5, the V gene TRBV5-1; possibly TRBD1 or TRBD2 for D (6 bases each). This CDR3 has 14 amino acids. V lost 0 bases and J lost 2, with 8 bases in between. Germline V gives CDR1 SGHRS, CDR2 YFSETQ. CDR3 in amino acids: CASSLAGAQETQYF. The CDR3 coding sequence is TGCGCCAGCAGCTTGGCGGGGGCGCAAGAGACCCAGTACTTC.

This clone has more than one count but fewer than ten. The chain couples TRBV7-2 to TRBJ2-1; 9 nucleotides agree with TRBD2. The junction had 6 bases not matched to a gene; V was cut back by 5 bases and J by 4 bases. The germline CDR1 and CDR2 sequences are SGHTA and FQGNSA. There are 15 residues in the CDR3. The CDR3 is CASSISGGQYNEQFF. The CDR3 nucleotides read TGTGCCAGCAGCATTAGCGGGGGACAATACAATGAGCAGTTCTTC.

This clone was counted only a few times. The rearrangement links TRBV14 to TRBJ2-2; D uncertain. Germline CDR1 SGHDN, CDR2 FVKESK. The CDR3 loop spans 11 amino acids. The ends were cut back, 6 bases at V and 6 bases at J, with 5 bases in the middle. CDR3 region: CASRIAGELFF. In DNA, the CDR3 is TGTGCCAGCAGAATTGCCGGGGAGCTGTTTTTT.

This chain connects TRBV19 to TRBJ2-3; D call uncertain. This CDR3 region has 13 residues. Germline V gene data show CDR1 as LNHDA and CDR2 as SQIVND (reference sequence). Trimming took 1 base from V and 2 from J, leaving 4 bases between them. CDR3: CASSIGLTDTQYF. The CDR3 region has the DNA TGTGCCAGTAGTATAGGACTCACAGATACGCAGTATTTT.